This T cell receptor (beta chain) was identified in a study of human thymus T cells (dated by TCRdb to 2019 to 2021). With regard to the full study: The study characterized TCR alpha and beta repertoires from eight infant thymus samples and a few related peripheral blood samples. The cohort included more than five male and a couple of female infants, with donor ages spanning 7 to 244 days. Overall results and qualifications from the work: Biased V and J gene segment usage appeared to be present in both thymic and peripheral blood repertoires. On average, thymus samples yielded 650,000 to 1,000,000 unique TCRB clonotypes, whereas blood samples yielded some 80,000. Highly overlapping thymic TCR repertoires among unrelated individuals were reported in the related research.

The CDR3 contains 13 residues, cysteine and phenylalanine counted. CDR3 DNA only is kept here, 39 bases in frame from base 1. CDR1 and CDR2 (LNHNV, YYDKDF) derive from the germline V gene (reference sequence). The V and J ends are trimmed by 8 bases and 4 bases, leaving 14 bases between them. Using the immunoSEQ multiplex PCR assay, the TCRB and TCRAD loci were amplified from a standardized quantity of quality-controlled genomic DNA. The amplicons spanned the V(D)J region and were long enough to cover the CDR3 and allow V and J genes to be identified. The amplicons were sequenced on an Illumina platform via the commercial immunoSEQ service. In the original analysis: Primer bias and sequencing errors were corrected as previously described, and TCRAD and TCRB definitions were based on the IMGT database. immunoSEQ Analyzer 3.0 and VDJTools were used for repertoire analysis, which covered basic statistics, V/J segment usage, diversity estimates, rarefaction and pairwise overlap. Diversity was estimated using the Chao1, ChaoE, Efron-Thisted, Shannon and inverse Simpson indices, and was also estimated on datasets down-sampled to the size of the smallest sample. Repertoire overlap was determined by strict matching of CDR3 nucleotide sequence, V gene and J gene, and Jaccard-based multidimensional scaling clustering was applied. TCRdb took this table from immuneACCESS and kept in-frame rearrangements with V and J called. Such tables lack part of the clones; where checked against another copy, unresolved V genes explain under half of the gap, and the rest is unexplained. For V, J and clone size, that table is used; D and trimming come from the DNA. Across this sample there are about 120,000 clones, with 90% to 95% seen only once. In total, the top ten clones hold less than 0.03% of the sample.

To note about this clone: Its antigen is unknown. Base-call qualities are not available, and no considerably larger clone is one nucleotide away.

Thymus tissue was obtained as surgical resects removed during corrective cardiac surgery. The donors were immunologically healthy infants in Finland who had open corrective cardiac surgery for congenital heart defects. After being mechanically released from the tissue, thymocytes were kept at -70 degrees C in pellets of about 9-34 million cells. A QIAsymphony instrument was used to extract genomic DNA from frozen cell pellets. The chain is assembled from TRBV15 and TRBJ1-1, with an unclear D gene assignment. Specimen: thymus tissue. The sequence was obtained from a boy in the first two years of life with a congenital heart defect but otherwise immunologically healthy. In nucleotide form, the sequence is TGTGCCACCTCCCATCGCTGGGGCACTGAAGCTTTCTTT. Its coded protein is CATSHRWGTEAFF.